This paragraph reports one TCR beta chain. Treatment reported: preoperative locoregional IRX-2 cytokine immunotherapy. Samples came from a phase Ib trial of preoperative locoregional IRX-2 cytokine immunotherapy. The protocol was immunoSEQ multiplex PCR, while the TCRdb copy is restricted to in-frame clones and leaves out a portion. The data show 24,000 or so clones, 70% to 90% seen once. Trimming removed 3 bases from V and 3 bases from J, with 8 bases in between. Germline CDR1 SGHNT, CDR2 YENEEA. This CDR3 is built from 13 residues. This record belongs to a study of preoperative IRX-2 immunotherapy in early breast cancer.

This material consisted of tumor tissue, taken after IRX-2 immunotherapy. The sequence was obtained from a human donor with breast cancer. V gene TRBV11-3 combines with J gene TRBJ1-2, with D tentatively TRBD1 (5 bases). CDR3 nucleotide sequence: TGTGCCAGCAGCTTGGGGGGGTACTATGGCTACACCTTC. Its translation is CASSLGGYYGYTF.